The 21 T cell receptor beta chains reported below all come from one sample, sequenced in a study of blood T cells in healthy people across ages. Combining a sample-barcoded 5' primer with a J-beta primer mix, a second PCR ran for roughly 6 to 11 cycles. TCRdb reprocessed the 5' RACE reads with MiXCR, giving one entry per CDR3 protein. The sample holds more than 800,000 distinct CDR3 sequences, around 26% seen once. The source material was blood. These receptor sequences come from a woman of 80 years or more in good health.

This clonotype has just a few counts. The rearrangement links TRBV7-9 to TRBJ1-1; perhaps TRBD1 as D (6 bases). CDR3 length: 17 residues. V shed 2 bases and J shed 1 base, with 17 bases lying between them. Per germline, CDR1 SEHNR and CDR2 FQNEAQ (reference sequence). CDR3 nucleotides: TGTGCCAGCAGCTTACTACAGGGTGGTAGTGGGAACACTGAAGCTTTCTTT. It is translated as CASSLLQGGSGNTEAFF.

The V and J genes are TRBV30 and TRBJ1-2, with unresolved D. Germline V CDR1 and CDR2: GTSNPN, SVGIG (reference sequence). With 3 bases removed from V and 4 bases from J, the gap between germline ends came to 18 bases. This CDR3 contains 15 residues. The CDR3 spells CAWSVMTPGPYGYTF. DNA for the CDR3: TGTGCCTGGAGCGTTATGACACCCGGGCCCTATGGCTACACCTTC.

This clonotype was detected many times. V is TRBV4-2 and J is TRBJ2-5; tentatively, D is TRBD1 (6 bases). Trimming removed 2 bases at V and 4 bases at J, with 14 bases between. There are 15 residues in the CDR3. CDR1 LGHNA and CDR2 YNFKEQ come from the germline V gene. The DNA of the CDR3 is TGTGCCAGCAGCCAAATACAGGTGGGGGCAGAGACCCAGTACTTC. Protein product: CASSQIQVGAETQYF.

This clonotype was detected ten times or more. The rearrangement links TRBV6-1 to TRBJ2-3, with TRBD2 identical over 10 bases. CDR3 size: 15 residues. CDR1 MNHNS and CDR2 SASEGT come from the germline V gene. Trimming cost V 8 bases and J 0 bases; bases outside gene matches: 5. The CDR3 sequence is CASEAGGISTDTQYF. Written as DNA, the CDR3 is TGTGCCAGCGAAGCGGGGGGGATCAGCACAGATACGCAGTATTTT.

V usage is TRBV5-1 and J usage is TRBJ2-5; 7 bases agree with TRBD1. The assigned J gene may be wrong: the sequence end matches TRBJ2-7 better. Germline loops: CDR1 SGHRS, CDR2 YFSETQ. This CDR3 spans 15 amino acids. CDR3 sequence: CASSLRDSSTYEQYF. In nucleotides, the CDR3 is TGCGCCAGCAGCTTGCGGGACAGTAGCACCTACGAGCAGTACTTC.

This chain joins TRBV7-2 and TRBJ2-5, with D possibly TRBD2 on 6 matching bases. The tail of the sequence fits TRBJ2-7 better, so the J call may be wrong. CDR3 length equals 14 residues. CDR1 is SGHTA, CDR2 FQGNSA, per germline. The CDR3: CASSLSRGAHEQYF. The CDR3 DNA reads TGTGCCAGCAGCTTGTCTCGCGGGGCGCACGAGCAGTACTTC.

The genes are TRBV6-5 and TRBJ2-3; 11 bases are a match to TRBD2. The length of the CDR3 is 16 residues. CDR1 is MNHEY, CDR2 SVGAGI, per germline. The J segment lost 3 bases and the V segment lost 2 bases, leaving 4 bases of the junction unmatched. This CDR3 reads CASSYLLAGGTDTQYF. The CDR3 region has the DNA TGTGCCAGCAGTTACCTCTTAGCGGGGGGGACAGATACGCAGTATTTT.

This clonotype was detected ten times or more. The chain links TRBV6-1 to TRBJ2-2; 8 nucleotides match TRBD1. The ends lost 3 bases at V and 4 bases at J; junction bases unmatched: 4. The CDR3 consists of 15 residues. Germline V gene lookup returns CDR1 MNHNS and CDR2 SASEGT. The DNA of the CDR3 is TGTGCCAGCAGTGAGGACGGACAGGGCACCGGGGAGCTGTTTTTT. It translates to CASSEDGQGTGELFF.

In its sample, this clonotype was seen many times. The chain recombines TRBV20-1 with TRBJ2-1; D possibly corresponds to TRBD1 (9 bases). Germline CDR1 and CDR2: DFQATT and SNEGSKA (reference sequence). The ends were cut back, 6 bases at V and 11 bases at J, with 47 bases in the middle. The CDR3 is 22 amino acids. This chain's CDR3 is CSARILLGQGSLGGAMGKKQFF. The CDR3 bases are TGCAGTGCCAGGATACTCCTAGGACAGGGGAGTCTCGGGGGGGCCATGGGAAAGAAGCAGTTCTTC.

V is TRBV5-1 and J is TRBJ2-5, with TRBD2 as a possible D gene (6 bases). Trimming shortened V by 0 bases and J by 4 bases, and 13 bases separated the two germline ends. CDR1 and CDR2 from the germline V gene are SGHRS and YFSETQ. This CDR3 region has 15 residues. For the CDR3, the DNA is TGCGCCAGCAGCTTGGGCGGGGATCCGGGAGAGACCCAGTACTTC. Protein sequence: CASSLGGDPGETQYF.

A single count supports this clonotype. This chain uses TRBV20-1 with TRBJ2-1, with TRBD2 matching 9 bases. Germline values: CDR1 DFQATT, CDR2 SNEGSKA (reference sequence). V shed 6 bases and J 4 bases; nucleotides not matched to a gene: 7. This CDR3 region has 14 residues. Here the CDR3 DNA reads TGCAGTGCCGCCGGGACTAGCAGATACAATGAGCAGTTCTTC. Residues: CSAAGTSRYNEQFF.

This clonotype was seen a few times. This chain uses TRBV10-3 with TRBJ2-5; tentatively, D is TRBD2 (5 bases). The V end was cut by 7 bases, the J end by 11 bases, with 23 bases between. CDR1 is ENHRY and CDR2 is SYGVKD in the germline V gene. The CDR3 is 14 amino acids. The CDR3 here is CAITERGWYNEQYF. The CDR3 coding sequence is TGTGCCATCACTGAACGGGGATGGTACAATGAGCAGTACTTC.

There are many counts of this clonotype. CDR3 sequence: CASSLGQGTGYTF. The CDR3 nucleotides are TGTGCCAGCAGTTTAGGGCAGGGAACTGGCTACACCTTC. This sequence joins TRBV12-3 or TRBV12-4 and TRBJ1-2, with a weak D call TRBD1 (5 bases). There are 13 residues in the CDR3. V was trimmed by 1 base and J by 7 bases, leaving 10 bases between them.

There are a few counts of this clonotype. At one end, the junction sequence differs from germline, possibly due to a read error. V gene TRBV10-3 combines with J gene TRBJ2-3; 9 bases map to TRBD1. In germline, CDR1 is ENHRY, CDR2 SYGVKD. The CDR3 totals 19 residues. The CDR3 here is CAISGGTGITPSSTDTRYF. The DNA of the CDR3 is TGTGCCATCAGTGGTGGGACAGGGATTACTCCTTCGAGCACAGATACGCGGTATTTT.

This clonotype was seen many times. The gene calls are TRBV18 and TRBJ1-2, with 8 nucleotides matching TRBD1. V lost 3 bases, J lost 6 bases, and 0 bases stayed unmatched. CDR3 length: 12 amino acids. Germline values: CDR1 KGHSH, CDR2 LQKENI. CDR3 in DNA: TGTGCCAGCTCACCGACAGGGGATGGCTACACCTTC. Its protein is CASSPTGDGYTF.

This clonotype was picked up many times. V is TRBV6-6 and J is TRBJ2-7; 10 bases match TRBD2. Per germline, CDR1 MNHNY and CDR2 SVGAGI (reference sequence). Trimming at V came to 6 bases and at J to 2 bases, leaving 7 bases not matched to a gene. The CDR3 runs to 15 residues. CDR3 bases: TGTGCCAGCAGACCCGGGACTAGCGCCGCCTACGAGCAGTACTTC. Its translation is CASRPGTSAAYEQYF.

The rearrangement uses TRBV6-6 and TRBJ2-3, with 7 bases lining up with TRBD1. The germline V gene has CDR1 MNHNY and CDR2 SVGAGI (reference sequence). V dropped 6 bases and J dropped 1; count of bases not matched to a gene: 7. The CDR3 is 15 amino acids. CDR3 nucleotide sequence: TGTGCCAGCAGCACCACAGGGGCCCGCACAGATACGCAGTATTTT. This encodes CASSTTGARTDTQYF.

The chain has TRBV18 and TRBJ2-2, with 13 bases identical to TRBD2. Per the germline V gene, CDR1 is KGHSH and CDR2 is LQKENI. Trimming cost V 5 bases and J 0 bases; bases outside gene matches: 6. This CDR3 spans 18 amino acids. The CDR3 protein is CASSFPGLAGPNTGELFF. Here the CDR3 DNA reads TGTGCCAGCTCATTTCCGGGACTAGCGGGGCCGAACACCGGGGAGCTGTTTTTT.

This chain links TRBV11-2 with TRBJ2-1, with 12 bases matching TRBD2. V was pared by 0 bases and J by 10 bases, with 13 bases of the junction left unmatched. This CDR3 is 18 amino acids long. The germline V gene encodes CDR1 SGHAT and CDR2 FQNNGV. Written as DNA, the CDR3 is TGTGCCAGCAGCTTAGATCCTGGCGCTAGCGGGGGGGCCAGGGAGCAGTTCTTC. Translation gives CASSLDPGASGGAREQFF.

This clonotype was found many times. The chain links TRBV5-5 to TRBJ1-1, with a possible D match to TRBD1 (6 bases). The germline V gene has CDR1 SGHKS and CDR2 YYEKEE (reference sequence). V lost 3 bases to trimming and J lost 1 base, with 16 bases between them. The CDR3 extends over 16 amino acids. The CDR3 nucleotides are TGTGCCAGCAGCTCGACAGACCTCAGGGGGAACACTGAAGCTTTCTTT. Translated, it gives CASSSTDLRGNTEAFF.

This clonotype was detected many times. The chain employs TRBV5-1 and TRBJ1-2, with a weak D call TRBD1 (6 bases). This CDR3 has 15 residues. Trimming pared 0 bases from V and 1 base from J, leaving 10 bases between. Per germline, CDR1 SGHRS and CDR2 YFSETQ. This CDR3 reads CASSLDRAFNYGYTF. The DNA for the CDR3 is TGCGCCAGCAGCTTGGACAGGGCCTTTAACTATGGCTACACCTTC.